One sample yielded the 4 T cell receptor beta chains listed below, sequenced in a study of T cell responses to AZD1222 COVID-19 vaccine. Data came from immunoSEQ multiplex PCR; TCRdb stores just in-frame clones and leaves some out. The sample lists about 140,000 clones, 85% to 95% occurring once. Sequenced here: peripheral blood, sampled after recovery from COVID-19. The receptor set was obtained from an adult who had recovered from COVID-19.

The V gene is TRBV9, the J gene TRBJ2-1; 7 bases align to TRBD1. J was trimmed by 4 bases and V by 5 bases; bases with no gene match: 9. Germline values: CDR1 SGDLS, CDR2 YYNGEE. The CDR3 consists of 15 residues. The CDR3 region has the DNA TGTGCCAGCAGTGTTTGGGACAGCGATTACAATGAGCAGTTCTTC. Its translation: CASSVWDSDYNEQFF.

The chain links TRBV4-1 to TRBJ2-7; 7 nucleotides line up with TRBD1. Losses at the gene ends were 0 bases for V and 3 bases for J; bases not matched to a gene: 8. Germline V gene lookup returns CDR1 MGHRA and CDR2 YSYEKL. The CDR3 contains 16 residues. In nucleotides, the CDR3 is TGCGCCAGCAGCCAAGATCTAGAACAGGGGAACTACGAGCAGTACTTC. Its translation is CASSQDLEQGNYEQYF.

This chain joins TRBV7-8 and TRBJ2-7; TRBD2 agrees at 8 bases. This CDR3 region has 14 residues. Germline assignment: CDR1 SGHVS and CDR2 FQNEAQ. J gave up 4 bases and V 6 bases, and 8 bases lay outside the gene matches. The CDR3 DNA is TGTGCCAGCAGGGAAGCGGGAGCTCGGTACGAGCAGTACTTC. It codes for CASREAGARYEQYF.

V gene TRBV7-3 combines with J gene TRBJ1-1; D gene unclear. CDR1 is SGHTA, CDR2 FQGTGA, per germline. This CDR3 has 13 amino acids. Trimming shortened V by 4 bases and J by 3 bases, and 9 bases separated the two germline ends. In nucleotides, the CDR3 is TGTGCCAGCAGCTACGACGGGGACACTGAAGCTTTCTTT. Translated: CASSYDGDTEAFF.